This entry is about one TCR beta chain. Molecules of cDNA were individually given unique molecular identifiers that were attached to them. Via MiXCR, TCRdb re-called the 5' RACE reads, giving one row per CDR3 protein. Of fewer than 120,000 distinct CDR3 sequences in the sample, roughly an eighth were seen once. The entry originates in a study of early T cells in non-severe SARS-CoV-2 infection. The CDR3 consists of 12 residues. V was cut by 6 bases and J by 5 bases, with 14 bases left in between. Per germline, CDR1 DFQATT and CDR2 SNEGSKA (reference sequence). Material: whole blood, obtained at baseline. This sequence was found in an adult who was a healthcare worker with PCR-confirmed SARS-CoV-2 infection or an uninfected control (not recorded which). This chain uses TRBV20-1 with TRBJ2-7, with D unclear. CDR3 loop: CSAGSLRNEQYF. The CDR3 bases are TGCAGTGCCGGGTCTCTTCGCAACGAGCAGTACTTC.